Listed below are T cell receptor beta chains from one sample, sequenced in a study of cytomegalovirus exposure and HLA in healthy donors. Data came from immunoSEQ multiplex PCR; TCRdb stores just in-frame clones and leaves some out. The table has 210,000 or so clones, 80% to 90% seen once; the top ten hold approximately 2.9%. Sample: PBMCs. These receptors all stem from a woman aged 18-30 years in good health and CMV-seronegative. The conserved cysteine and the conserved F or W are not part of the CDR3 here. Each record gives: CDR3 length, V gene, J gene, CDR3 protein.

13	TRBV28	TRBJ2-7	ASSLDRWGAYEQY
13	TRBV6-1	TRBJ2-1	ASSAGQGDYNEQF
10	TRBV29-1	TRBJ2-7	SVSEGSYEQY
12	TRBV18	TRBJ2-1	ASSQGLAGTEQF
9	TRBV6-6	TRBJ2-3	ASSRGDTQY
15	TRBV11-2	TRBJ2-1	ASSLDPSGSSYNEQF
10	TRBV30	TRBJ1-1	AWSPTQGEAF
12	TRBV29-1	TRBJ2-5	SVAGGEGEETQY
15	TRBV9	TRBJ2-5	ASSVDPASGLQETQY
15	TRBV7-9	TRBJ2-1	ASSSSRWGGIYNEQF
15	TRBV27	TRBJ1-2	ASRGGWTDPDNNGYT
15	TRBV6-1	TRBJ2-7	ASSESVGGEPFYEQY
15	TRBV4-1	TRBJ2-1	ASSRGLAGVAYNEQF
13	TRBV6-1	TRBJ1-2	ASSEATAINYGYT
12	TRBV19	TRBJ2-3	ASTVGLGTDTQY
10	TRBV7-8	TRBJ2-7	ASSEPNSEQY
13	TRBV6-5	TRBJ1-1	ASSSPQGGLTEAF
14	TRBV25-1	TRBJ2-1	ASSESAGGPRNEQF
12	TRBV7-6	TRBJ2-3	ASSLRGSTDTQY
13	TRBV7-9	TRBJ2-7	ASRLDSGQGYEQY
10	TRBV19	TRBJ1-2	ASNDYDYGYT
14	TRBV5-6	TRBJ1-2	ASSRGRDWRDYGYT
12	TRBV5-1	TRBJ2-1	ASSFLAGGGEQF
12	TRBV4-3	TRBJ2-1	ASSHLERGNEQF
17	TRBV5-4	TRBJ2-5	ASSLVSRDNVYKSETQY
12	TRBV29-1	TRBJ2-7	SVGDRHNSYEQY
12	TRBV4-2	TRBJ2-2	ASSQDSRTGELF
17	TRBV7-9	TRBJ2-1	ASSLSRASGKGSYNEQF
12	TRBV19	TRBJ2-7	ASSIGGRSYEQY
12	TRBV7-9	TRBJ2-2	ASSYTTNTGELF
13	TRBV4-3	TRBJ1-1	ASRQHTDRAPEAF
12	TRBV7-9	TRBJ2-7	ASSLVQGTYEQY
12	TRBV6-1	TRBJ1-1	ASSEFMGQGGAF
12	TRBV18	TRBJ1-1	ASSPQEINTEAF
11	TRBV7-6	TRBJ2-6	ASSPGGTNVLT
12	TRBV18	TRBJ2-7	ASSPPPGTYEQY
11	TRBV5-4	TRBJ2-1	ASSDGHYNEQF
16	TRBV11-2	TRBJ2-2	ASSLSGILAGNTGELF
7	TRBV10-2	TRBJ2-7	ASPCEQY
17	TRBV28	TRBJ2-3	ASSSLRRTVWNTPDTQY
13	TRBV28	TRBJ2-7	ASSSRTSPGYEQY
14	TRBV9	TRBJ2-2	ASSVSGRGNTGELF
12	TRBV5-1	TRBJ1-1	ASRLDRDDTEAF
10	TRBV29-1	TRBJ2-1	SVSTSSYEQF
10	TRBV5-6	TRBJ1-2	ASRPRSHSYT
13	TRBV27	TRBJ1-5	ASSPTDSSYQPQH
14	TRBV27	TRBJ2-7	ASSLSRRGWSYEQY
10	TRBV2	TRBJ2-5	ASRGLEETQY
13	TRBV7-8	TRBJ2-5	ASSPWTGGEETQY
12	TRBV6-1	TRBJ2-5	ASRGSRIVETQY
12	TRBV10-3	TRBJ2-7	AISEPGLAPEQY